This TCR beta chain was recorded in a study of cytomegalovirus exposure and HLA in healthy donors. General observations from the study: Cytomegalovirus association was assigned to about 150 TCR beta chains.

This clone has only one observation. The antigen remains unidentified. V lost 6 bases, J lost 4 bases, and 6 bases stayed unmatched. The CDR3 runs to 13 residues. CDR1 is SGHDT, CDR2 YYEEEE, per germline. Only in-frame clones appear in the TCRdb table, and some are missing; sequencing was by immunoSEQ multiplex PCR. The table includes about 120,000 clones, roughly 82% detected once. V and J are TRBV5-6 and TRBJ1-2; 7 bases are a match to TRBD1. This clonotype was sampled from a man younger than 35 in good health and CMV-seronegative. Material: PBMCs. CDR3 in DNA: TGTGCCAGCACGGACGGGACAGTCTATGGCTACACCTTC. Translating it yields CASTDGTVYGYTF.